These 23 T cell receptor beta chains were all obtained from the same sample, sequenced in a study of cytomegalovirus exposure and HLA in healthy donors. Primers included in the PCR were 60 Vbeta and 13 Jbeta primers. The data were produced by immunoSEQ multiplex PCR, yet TCRdb's version contains in-frame clones alone and is incomplete. The repertoire holds 150,000 to 200,000 clones, with roughly 78% as singletons. Sequenced material: PBMCs. The receptors stem from a woman in her forties or fifties in good health and CMV-seropositive.

The chain has TRBV5-1 and TRBJ2-6; perhaps TRBD1 as D (5 bases). Germline V lookup: CDR1 SGHRS, CDR2 YFSETQ. The CDR3 spans 14 residues. Trimming removed 2 bases at V and 12 bases at J, with 15 bases between. CDR3: CASSFTPGSGVLTF. The CDR3, as DNA: TGCGCCAGCAGCTTTACACCAGGGTCCGGCGTCCTGACTTTC.

V is TRBV20-1 and J is TRBJ2-1; TRBD2 aligns across 7 bases. Germline V gene data show CDR1 as DFQATT and CDR2 as SNEGSKA (reference sequence). CDR3 length: 11 residues. V lost 7 bases to trimming and J lost 6 bases; unmatched junction nucleotides: 3. CDR3 loop: CSVTGGNEQFF. In DNA form, the CDR3 reads TGCAGTGTCACGGGGGGCAATGAGCAGTTCTTC.

This sequence joins TRBV10-3 and TRBJ1-6; 10 bases line up with TRBD1. J gave up 9 bases and V 6 bases, and 5 bases lay outside the gene matches. The CDR3 is made up of 14 amino acids. Germline V CDR1 and CDR2: ENHRY, SYGVKD. In DNA form, the CDR3 reads TGTGCCATCAGGGGACAGGGGTCGGGTTCACCCCTCCACTTT. Its translation is CAIRGQGSGSPLHF.

This sequence joins TRBV10-3 and TRBJ1-1; TRBD1 agrees at 8 bases. In germline, CDR1 is ENHRY, CDR2 SYGVKD. CDR3 length: 16 amino acids. The junction had 9 bases not matched to a gene; V was cut back by 6 bases and J by 0 bases. The CDR3 reads CAIRKGTGSMNTEAFF. The CDR3 DNA sequence: TGTGCCATCAGAAAAGGGACAGGATCAATGAACACTGAAGCTTTCTTT.

V is TRBV6-4 and J is TRBJ2-6; the D gene is possibly TRBD2 (5 bases). CDR1 and CDR2 from the germline V gene are MRHNA and SNTAGT. The length of the CDR3 is 15 residues. With 2 bases removed from V and 4 bases from J, the gap between germline ends came to 9 bases. The chain's CDR3 is CASSDRAAGANVLTF. CDR3 sequence (DNA): TGTGCCAGCAGTGACAGAGCGGCCGGGGCCAACGTCCTGACTTTC.

The rearrangement links TRBV18 to TRBJ2-7, with a possible D match to TRBD1 (6 bases). This CDR3 has 15 residues. Trimming shortened V by 5 bases and J by 5 bases, and 19 bases separated the two germline ends. Germline V gene lookup returns CDR1 KGHSH and CDR2 LQKENI. The DNA for the CDR3 is TGTGCCAGCTCAGGGGGCTCTAGGGTAGTTAACGAGCAGTACTTC. This encodes CASSGGSRVVNEQYF.

This chain joins TRBV7-3 and TRBJ2-1; TRBD1 matches at 7 bases. CDR1 and CDR2 (germline): SGHTA, FQGTGA. J lost 0 bases, V lost 5 bases, and 4 bases had no gene match. The CDR3 consists of 15 residues. In nucleotides, the CDR3 is TGTGCCAGCAGCCCTGACAGGGCCTCCTACAATGAGCAGTTCTTC. This translates into CASSPDRASYNEQFF.

Only a few counts were recorded for this clone. V is TRBV30 and J is TRBJ1-5; 8 bases agree with TRBD1. J lost 7 bases, V lost 2 bases, and 10 bases had no gene match. CDR1 GTSNPN and CDR2 SVGIG come from the germline V gene (reference sequence). The CDR3 spans 15 residues. The DNA of the CDR3 is TGTGCCTGGAGTAAGGACAGGGTGGTCCGACAGCCCCAGCATTTT. Its protein product is CAWSKDRVVRQPQHF.

The chain is built from TRBV6-8 and TRBJ1-1; TRBD1 might be the D (5 bases). The CDR3 is made up of 13 amino acids. Trimming took 0 bases from V and 4 from J, leaving 6 bases between them. CDR1 is MNHGY and CDR2 is SAAAGT in the germline V gene. The CDR3 coding sequence is TGTGCCAGCAGTTACTCCCAGGGCACTGAAGCTTTCTTT. It yields the protein CASSYSQGTEAFF.

The V call is TRBV11-2, the J call TRBJ1-1; 9 bases line up with TRBD1. The CDR3 is 16 residues long. Germline trimming cut 0 bases from V and 6 bases from J; bases unmatched to any gene: 8. Germline loops: CDR1 SGHAT, CDR2 FQNNGV. CDR3 loop: CASSLEGGGQGSEAFF. The CDR3 DNA follows: TGTGCCAGCAGCTTAGAGGGTGGCGGACAGGGGTCTGAAGCTTTCTTT.

V gene TRBV29-1 combines with J gene TRBJ1-2, with D perhaps matching TRBD1 (6 bases). Germline CDR1 is SQVTM and CDR2 is ANQGSEA. The CDR3 consists of 13 residues. With 2 bases removed from V and 8 bases from J, the gap between germline ends came to 15 bases. As DNA, the CDR3 is TGCAGCGTTGAATCCCTGGGGGCGCGAGGCTACACCTTC. It encodes CSVESLGARGYTF.

The V gene is TRBV7-9, the J gene TRBJ1-3, with TRBD1 matching 8 bases. After removal of 0 bases from V and 2 bases from J, the junction contained 6 bases not matched to a gene. The CDR3 is 17 amino acids. Germline CDR1 reads SEHNR; CDR2 reads FQNEAQ (reference sequence). The chain's CDR3 is CASSLAKKDRAGNTIYF. The CDR3 DNA follows: TGTGCCAGCAGCTTAGCGAAGAAGGACAGGGCTGGAAACACCATATATTTT.

About this clone: One junction end does not reproduce the germline sequence, and a read error may be involved. CDR3 in DNA: TGTGCCAGCCGTTTGGGACAGCTAACTGAAGCTTTCTTT. Protein: CASRLGQLTEAFF. The V and J genes are TRBV27 and TRBJ1-1; 7 bases are a match to TRBD1. The CDR3 is 13 amino acids. CDR1 and CDR2 (germline): MNHEY, SMNVEV (reference sequence).

This clone was seen more than once but under ten times. The CDR3 region has the DNA TGCGCCAGCAGCCAAGAACTAGATCGGGCGAACACTGAAGCTTTCTTT. It encodes CASSQELDRANTEAFF. The chain carries TRBV4-1 and TRBJ1-1, with D unclear. In germline, CDR1 is MGHRA, CDR2 YSYEKL. This CDR3 is built from 16 residues. V was shortened by 0 bases and J by 1 base, with 12 bases between the two germline ends.

This clone has only a few counts. The chain links TRBV7-8 to TRBJ1-3, with D perhaps TRBD1 (6 bases). CDR3 size: 15 residues. V lost 7 bases and J 5 bases, leaving 18 bases between the germline ends. CDR1 and CDR2 from the germline V gene are SGHVS and FQNEAQ. This CDR3 is CASTTIPRGRNTIYF. The CDR3, as DNA: TGTGCCAGCACCACCATACCCAGGGGCAGAAACACCATATATTTT.

This chain uses TRBV5-1 with TRBJ2-4, with a tentative D call TRBD1 (6 bases). The germline CDR1 and CDR2 sequences are SGHRS and YFSETQ. This CDR3 has 17 residues. Trimming left V 5 bases short and J 0 bases short, with 18 bases between. For the CDR3, the DNA is TGCGCCAGCAGACCGTTGGACAGTCCTTTAGCCAAAAACATTCAGTACTTC. Amino acid sequence: CASRPLDSPLAKNIQYF.

This clone is a singleton in its sample. The chain links TRBV5-6 to TRBJ1-3; possibly TRBD1 for D (6 bases). The CDR3 consists of 19 residues. With 0 bases removed from V and 0 bases from J, the gap between germline ends came to 19 bases. The V gene's germline CDR1 is SGHDT and CDR2 YYEEEE. CDR3: CASSLGSRGNSYSGNTIYF. The CDR3 DNA reads TGTGCCAGCAGCTTGGGGTCCAGGGGAAACTCCTACTCTGGAAACACCATATATTTT.

The rearrangement links TRBV11-3 to TRBJ2-1; 7 nucleotides match TRBD1. Germline CDR1 reads SGHNT; CDR2 reads YENEEA. J gave up 9 bases and V 4 bases, and 3 bases lay outside the gene matches. The CDR3 has 12 amino acids. Written as DNA, the CDR3 is TGTGCCAGCAGCTCCCACAGGGGTGAGCAGTTCTTC. Protein product: CASSSHRGEQFF.

This rearrangement joins TRBV7-3 to TRBJ2-3; D might be TRBD2 (6 bases). CDR1 and CDR2 (germline): SGHTA, FQGTGA. Trimming left V 2 bases short and J 2 bases short, with 8 bases between. CDR3 length: 14 residues. CDR3 amino acids: CASSLGGTTDTQYF. The CDR3 DNA reads as TGTGCCAGCAGCTTAGGCGGGACCACAGATACGCAGTATTTT.

This rearrangement joins TRBV27 to TRBJ2-5, with 7 bases matching TRBD2. The tail of the sequence fits TRBJ2-7 better, so the J call may be wrong. The germline CDR1 and CDR2 sequences are MNHEY and SMNVEV (reference sequence). The CDR3 length is 15 residues. Here the CDR3 DNA reads TGTGCCAGCGGCCTTCCGCCGGGGACTACCTACGAGCAGTACTTC. The encoded protein is CASGLPPGTTYEQYF.

The rearrangement joins TRBV5-1 to TRBJ2-1; 7 bases agree with TRBD2. The CDR3 sequence is 15 residues long. Germline V lookup: CDR1 SGHRS, CDR2 YFSETQ. The J segment lost 3 bases and the V segment lost 4 bases, leaving 7 bases of the junction unmatched. CDR3 nucleotide sequence: TGCGCCAGCAGCAGCGCGGGGGAGATCTACAATGAGCAGTTCTTC. Translation: CASSSAGEIYNEQFF.

With regard to this clone: A read error may produce the germline difference seen at one junction end. CDR3 protein: CASSSRTGMVPSPPHF. The CDR3 DNA sequence: TGTGCCAGCAGCTCACGGACAGGGATGGTACCTTCACCCCCCCACTTT. V and J are TRBV5-4 and TRBJ1-6; 8 nucleotides line up with TRBD1. This CDR3 has 16 residues. Germline CDR1 SGHNT, CDR2 YYREEE (reference sequence). Looking up the rest from reference TRBV5-4 and TRBJ1-6 gives the full variable domain: ETGVTQSPTHLIKTRGQQVTLRCSSQSGHNTVSWYQQALGQGPQFIFQYYREEENGRGNFPPRFSGLQFPNYSSELNVNALELDDSALYLCASSSRTGMVPSPPHFGNGTRLTVT.

CDR3 protein: CASQTDYGYTF. The CDR3 bases are TGTGCCTCACAGACGGACTATGGCTACACCTTC. This chain joins TRBV10-3 and TRBJ1-2, with D hard to call. CDR1 and CDR2 from the germline V gene are ENHRY and SYGVKD. The CDR3 consists of 11 residues. V lost 11 bases, J lost 3 bases, and 10 bases lay in between.